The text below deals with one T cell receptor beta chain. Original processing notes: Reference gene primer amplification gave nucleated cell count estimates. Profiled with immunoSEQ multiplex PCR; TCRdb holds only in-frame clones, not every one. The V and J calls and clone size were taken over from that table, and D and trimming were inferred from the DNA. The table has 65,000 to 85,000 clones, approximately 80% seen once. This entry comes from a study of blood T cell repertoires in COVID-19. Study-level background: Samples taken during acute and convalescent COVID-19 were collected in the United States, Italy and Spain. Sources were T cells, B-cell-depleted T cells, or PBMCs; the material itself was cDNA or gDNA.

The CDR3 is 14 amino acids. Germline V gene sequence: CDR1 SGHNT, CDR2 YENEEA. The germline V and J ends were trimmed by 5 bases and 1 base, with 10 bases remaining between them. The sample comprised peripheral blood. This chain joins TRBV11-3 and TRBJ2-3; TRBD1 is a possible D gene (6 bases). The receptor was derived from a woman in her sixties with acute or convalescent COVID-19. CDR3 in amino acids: CASSAHRGTDTQYF. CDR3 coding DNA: TGTGCCAGCAGCGCTCACAGGGGCACAGATACGCAGTATTTT. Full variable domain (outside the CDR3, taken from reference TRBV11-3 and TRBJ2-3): EAGVVQSPRYKIIEKKQPVAFWCNPISGHNTLYWYLQNLGQGPELLIRYENEEAVDDSQLPKDRFSAERLKGVDSTLKIQPAELGDSAVYLCASSAHRGTDTQYFGPGTRLTVL.